This T cell receptor beta chain was observed in a study of cytomegalovirus exposure and HLA in healthy donors. To note about this clone: The target antigen is unknown.

This CDR3 is built from 13 residues. Germline V lookup: CDR1 LNHDA, CDR2 SQIVND (reference sequence). V dropped 6 bases and J dropped 0 bases, with 6 bases sitting between them. Study-wide results and caveats: Reports described diagnosis of cytomegalovirus status by the classifier as highly specific and sensitive. Sequencing depth roughly uniform across donors was assumed in presence/absence analyses. Accurate prediction of most subjects' HLA-A and HLA-B alleles from TCR beta sequences was reported.

The PCR used 60 Vbeta and 13 Jbeta primers. This table comes from immunoSEQ multiplex PCR, and its TCRdb copy is limited to in-frame clones, with some not included. The sample lists about 120,000 clones; almost 70% were seen once. Sequenced: PBMCs. This chain connects TRBV19 to TRBJ2-1; maybe TRBD2 (6 bases). The receptor comes from a man aged 25-45 years in good health and CMV-seropositive. The CDR3 loop reads CASSGGSYNEQFF. The DNA of the CDR3 is TGTGCCAGTAGCGGGGGCTCCTACAATGAGCAGTTCTTC.